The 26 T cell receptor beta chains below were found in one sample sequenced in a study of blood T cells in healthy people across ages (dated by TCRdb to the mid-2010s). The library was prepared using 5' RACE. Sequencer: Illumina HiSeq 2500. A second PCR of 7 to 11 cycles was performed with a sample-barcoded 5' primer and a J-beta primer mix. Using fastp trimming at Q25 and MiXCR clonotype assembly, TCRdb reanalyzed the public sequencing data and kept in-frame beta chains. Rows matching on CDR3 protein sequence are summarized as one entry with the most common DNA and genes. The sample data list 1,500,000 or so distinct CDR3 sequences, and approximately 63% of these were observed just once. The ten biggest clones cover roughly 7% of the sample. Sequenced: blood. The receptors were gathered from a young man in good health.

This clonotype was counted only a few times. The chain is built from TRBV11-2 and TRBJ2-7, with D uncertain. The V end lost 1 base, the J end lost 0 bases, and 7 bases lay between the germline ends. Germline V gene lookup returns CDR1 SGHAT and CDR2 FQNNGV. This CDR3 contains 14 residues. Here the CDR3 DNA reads TGTGCCAGCAGCTTAGGCCCAGACTCCTACGAGCAGTACTTC. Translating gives CASSLGPDSYEQYF.

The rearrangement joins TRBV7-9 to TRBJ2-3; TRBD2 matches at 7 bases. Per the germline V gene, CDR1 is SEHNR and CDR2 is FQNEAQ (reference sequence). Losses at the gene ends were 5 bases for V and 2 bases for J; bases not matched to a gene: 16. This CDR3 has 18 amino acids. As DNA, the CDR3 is TGTGCCAGCAGCGGCCCCCATACGAGCGGGGATAACACAGATACGCAGTATTTT. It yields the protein CASSGPHTSGDNTDTQYF.

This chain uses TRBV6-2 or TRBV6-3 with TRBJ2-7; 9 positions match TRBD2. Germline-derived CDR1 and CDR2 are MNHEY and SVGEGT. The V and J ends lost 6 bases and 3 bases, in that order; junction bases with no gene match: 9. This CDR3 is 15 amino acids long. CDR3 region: CASRALRGGIYEQYF. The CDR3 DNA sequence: TGTGCCAGCAGGGCCCTGCGGGGGGGCATCTACGAGCAGTACTTC.

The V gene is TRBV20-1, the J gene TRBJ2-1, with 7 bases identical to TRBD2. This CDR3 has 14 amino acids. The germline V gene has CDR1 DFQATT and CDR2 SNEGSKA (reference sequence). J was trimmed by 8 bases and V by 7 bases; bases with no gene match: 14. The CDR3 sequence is CSGTRLAPADEQFF. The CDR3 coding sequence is TGCAGTGGTACCAGACTAGCCCCAGCGGATGAGCAGTTCTTC.

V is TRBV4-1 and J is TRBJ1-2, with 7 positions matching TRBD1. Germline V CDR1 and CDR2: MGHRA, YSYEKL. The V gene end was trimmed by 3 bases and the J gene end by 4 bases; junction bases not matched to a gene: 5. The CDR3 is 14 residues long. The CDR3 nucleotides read TGCGCCAGCAGCCACTTGGGACAGAGCTATGGCTACACCTTC. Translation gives CASSHLGQSYGYTF.

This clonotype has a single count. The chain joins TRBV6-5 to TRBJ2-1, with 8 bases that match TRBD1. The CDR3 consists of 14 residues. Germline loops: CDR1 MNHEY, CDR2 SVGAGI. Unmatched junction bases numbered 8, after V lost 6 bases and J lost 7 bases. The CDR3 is CASSTDRVGNEQFF. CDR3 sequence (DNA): TGTGCCAGCAGCACGGACAGGGTAGGAAATGAGCAGTTCTTC.

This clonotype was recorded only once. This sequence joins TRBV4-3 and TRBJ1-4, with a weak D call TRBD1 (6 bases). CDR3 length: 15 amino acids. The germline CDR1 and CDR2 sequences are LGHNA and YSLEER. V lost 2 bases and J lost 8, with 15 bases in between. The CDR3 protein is CASSQSIGQIEKLFF. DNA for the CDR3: TGCGCCAGCAGCCAATCGATTGGACAGATCGAAAAACTGTTTTTT.

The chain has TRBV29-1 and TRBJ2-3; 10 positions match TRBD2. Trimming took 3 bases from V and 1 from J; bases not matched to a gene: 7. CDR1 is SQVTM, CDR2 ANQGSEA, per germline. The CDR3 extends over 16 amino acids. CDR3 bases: TGCAGCGTTGAGTGGCTAGCGGGAGTAGGCACAGATACGCAGTATTTT. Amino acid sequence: CSVEWLAGVGTDTQYF.

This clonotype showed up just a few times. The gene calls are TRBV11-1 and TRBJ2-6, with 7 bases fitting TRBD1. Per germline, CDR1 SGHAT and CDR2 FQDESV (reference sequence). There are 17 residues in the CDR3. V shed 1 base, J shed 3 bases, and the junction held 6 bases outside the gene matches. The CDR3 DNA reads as TGTGCCAGCAGCTTAGTAACAGGGGTCATTGGGGCCAACGTCCTGACTTTC. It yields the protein CASSLVTGVIGANVLTF.

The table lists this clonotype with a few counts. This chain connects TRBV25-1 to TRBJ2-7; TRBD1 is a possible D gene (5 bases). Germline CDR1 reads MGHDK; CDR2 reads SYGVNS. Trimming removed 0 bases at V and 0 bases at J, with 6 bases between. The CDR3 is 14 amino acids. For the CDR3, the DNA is TGTGCCAGCAGTGAATATGACAGCTCCTACGAGCAGTACTTC. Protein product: CASSEYDSSYEQYF.

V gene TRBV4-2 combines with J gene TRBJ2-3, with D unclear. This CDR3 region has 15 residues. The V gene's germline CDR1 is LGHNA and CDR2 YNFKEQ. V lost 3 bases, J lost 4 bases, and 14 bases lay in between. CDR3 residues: CASSHRPRVADTQYF. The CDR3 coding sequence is TGTGCCAGCAGCCATCGACCTAGGGTCGCAGATACGCAGTATTTT.

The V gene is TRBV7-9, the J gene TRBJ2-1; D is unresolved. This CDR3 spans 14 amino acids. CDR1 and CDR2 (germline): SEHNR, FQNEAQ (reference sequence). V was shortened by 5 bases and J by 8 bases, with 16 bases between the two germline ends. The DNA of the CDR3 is TGTGCCAGCAGCCCCCAGAAATCGGGCGATGAGCAGTTCTTC. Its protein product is CASSPQKSGDEQFF. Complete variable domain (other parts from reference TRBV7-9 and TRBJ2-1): DTGVSQNPRHKITKRGQNVTFRCDPISEHNRLYWYRQTLGQGPEFLTYFQNEAQLEKSRLLSDRFSAERPKGSFSTLEIQRTEQGDSAMYLCASSPQKSGDEQFFGPGTRLTVL.

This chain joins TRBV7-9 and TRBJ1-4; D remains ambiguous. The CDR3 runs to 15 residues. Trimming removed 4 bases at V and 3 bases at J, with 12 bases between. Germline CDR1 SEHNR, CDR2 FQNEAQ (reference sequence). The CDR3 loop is CASSSGQRSNEKLFF. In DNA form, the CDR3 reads TGTGCCAGCAGCTCCGGGCAGAGGTCTAATGAAAAACTGTTTTTT.

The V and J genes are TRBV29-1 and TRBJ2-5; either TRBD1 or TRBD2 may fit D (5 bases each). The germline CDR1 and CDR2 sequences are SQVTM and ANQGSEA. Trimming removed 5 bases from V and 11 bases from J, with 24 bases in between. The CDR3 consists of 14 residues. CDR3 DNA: TGCAGCGTTCGATTGACAGTCCCCTCGGGGTTGCAGTACTTC. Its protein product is CSVRLTVPSGLQYF.

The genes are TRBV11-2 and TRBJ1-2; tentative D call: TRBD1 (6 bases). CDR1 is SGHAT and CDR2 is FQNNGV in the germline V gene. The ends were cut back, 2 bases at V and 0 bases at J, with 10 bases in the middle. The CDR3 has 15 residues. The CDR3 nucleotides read TGTGCCAGCAGCTTAAGTGGGACACCTAACTATGGCTACACCTTC. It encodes CASSLSGTPNYGYTF.

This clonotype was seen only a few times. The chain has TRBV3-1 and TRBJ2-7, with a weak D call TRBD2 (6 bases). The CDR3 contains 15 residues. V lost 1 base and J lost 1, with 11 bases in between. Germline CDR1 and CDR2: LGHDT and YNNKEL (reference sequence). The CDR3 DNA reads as TGTGCCAGCAGCCAAGGCGGGCGGGGATCCTACGAGCAGTACTTC. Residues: CASSQGGRGSYEQYF.

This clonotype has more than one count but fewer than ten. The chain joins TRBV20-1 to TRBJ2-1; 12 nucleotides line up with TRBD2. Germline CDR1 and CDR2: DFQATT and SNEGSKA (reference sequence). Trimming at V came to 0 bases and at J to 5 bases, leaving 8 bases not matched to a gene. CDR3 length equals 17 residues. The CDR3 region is CSARDIEGLAGNNEQFF. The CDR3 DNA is TGCAGTGCTAGAGATATAGAGGGACTAGCGGGTAACAATGAGCAGTTCTTC.

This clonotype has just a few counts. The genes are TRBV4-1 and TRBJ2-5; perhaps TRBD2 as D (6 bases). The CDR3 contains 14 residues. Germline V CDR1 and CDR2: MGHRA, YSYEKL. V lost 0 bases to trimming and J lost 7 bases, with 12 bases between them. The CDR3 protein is CASSQDERVGTQYF. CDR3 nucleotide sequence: TGCGCCAGCAGCCAAGATGAGCGGGTAGGGACCCAGTACTTC.

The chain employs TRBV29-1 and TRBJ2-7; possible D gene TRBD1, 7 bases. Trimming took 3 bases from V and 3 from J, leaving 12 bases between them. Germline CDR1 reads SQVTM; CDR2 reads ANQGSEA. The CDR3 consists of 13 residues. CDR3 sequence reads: CSVDSGGHYEQYF. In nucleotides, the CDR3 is TGCAGCGTTGATTCAGGGGGGCACTACGAGCAGTACTTC.

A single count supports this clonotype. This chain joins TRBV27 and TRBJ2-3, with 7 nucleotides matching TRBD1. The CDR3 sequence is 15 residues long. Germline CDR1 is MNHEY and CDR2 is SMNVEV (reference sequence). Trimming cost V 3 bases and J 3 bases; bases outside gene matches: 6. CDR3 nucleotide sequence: TGTGCCAGCAGTTTCCTCACAGGGGAAACAGATACGCAGTATTTT. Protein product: CASSFLTGETDTQYF.

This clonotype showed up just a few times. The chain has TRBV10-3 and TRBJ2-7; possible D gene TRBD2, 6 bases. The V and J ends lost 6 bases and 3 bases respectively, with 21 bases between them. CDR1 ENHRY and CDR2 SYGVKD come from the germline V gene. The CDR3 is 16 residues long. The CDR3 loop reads CAIRGGLSGRFYEQYF. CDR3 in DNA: TGTGCCATCAGAGGAGGACTTTCCGGGAGATTCTACGAGCAGTACTTC.

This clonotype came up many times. The CDR3 sequence: CASPGTSYYTDTQYF. The DNA of the CDR3 is TGTGCCAGCCCCGGGACCTCATATTACACAGATACGCAGTATTTT. The chain uses TRBV2 and TRBJ2-3; tentatively, D is TRBD1 or TRBD2 (5 bases each). Germline CDR1 reads SNHLY; CDR2 reads FYNNEI. The CDR3 has 15 amino acids. The V end lost 8 bases, the J end lost 2 bases, and 17 bases lay between the germline ends. Drawing the rest from reference TRBV2 and TRBJ2-3, the complete variable domain is EPEVTQTPSHQVTQMGQEVILRCVPISNHLYFYWYRQILGQKVEFLVSFYNNEISEKSEIFDDQFSVERPDGSNFTLKIRSTKLEDSAMYFCASPGTSYYTDTQYFGPGTRLTVL.

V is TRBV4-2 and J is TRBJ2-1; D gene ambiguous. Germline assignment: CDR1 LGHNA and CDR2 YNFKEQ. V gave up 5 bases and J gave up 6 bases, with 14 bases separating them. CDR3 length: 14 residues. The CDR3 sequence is CASSVGVLFNEQFF. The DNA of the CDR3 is TGTGCCAGCAGCGTCGGCGTGCTTTTCAATGAGCAGTTCTTC.

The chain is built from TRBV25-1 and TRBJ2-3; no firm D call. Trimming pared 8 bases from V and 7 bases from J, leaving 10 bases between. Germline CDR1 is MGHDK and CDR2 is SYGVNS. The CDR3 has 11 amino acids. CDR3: CASLSRYTQYF. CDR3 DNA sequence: TGTGCCAGCCTCTCCCGATATACGCAGTATTTT.

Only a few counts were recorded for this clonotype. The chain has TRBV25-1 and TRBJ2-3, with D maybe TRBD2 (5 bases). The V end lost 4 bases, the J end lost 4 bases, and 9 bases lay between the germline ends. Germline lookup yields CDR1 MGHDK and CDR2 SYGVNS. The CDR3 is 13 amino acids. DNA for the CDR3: TGTGCCAGCAGTGGAGGTAGCGCAGATACGCAGTATTTT. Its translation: CASSGGSADTQYF.

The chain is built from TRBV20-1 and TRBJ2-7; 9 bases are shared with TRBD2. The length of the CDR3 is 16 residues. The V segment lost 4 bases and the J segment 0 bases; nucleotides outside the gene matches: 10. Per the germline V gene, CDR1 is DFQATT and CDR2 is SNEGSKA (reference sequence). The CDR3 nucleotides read TGCAGTGCTAATGGGAAAATAGCGGGGGCCTCCTACGAGCAGTACTTC. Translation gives CSANGKIAGASYEQYF.